This T cell receptor (beta chain) stems from a study of cytomegalovirus exposure and HLA in healthy donors. Study-wide context: Both the 95 to 150 validation repertoires and the roughly 640 first-cohort repertoires used the same platform, as reported by a later analysis. Study-wide results and limits: The classifier reportedly diagnosed cytomegalovirus status with high sensitivity and specificity. Researchers counted around 150 TCR beta chains as cytomegalovirus-associated. In the 120 validation repertoires, just under 95% of cluster scores exceeded 0, per a later analysis.

Comment on this clone: Its antigen is currently unknown.

Germline values: CDR1 SGHRS, CDR2 YFSETQ. V gave up 3 bases and J gave up 3 bases, with 18 bases separating them. This CDR3 region has 17 residues. The protocol was immunoSEQ multiplex PCR, while the TCRdb copy is restricted to in-frame clones and leaves out a portion. The sample holds about 160,000 clones, approximately 86% seen once. The rearrangement links TRBV5-1 to TRBJ2-2; D possibly corresponds to TRBD2 (8 bases). This clonotype was sampled from a woman between 18 and 29 years old in good health and CMV-seronegative. Sequencing was done on a sample of PBMCs. The CDR3 region is CASSSQGSGGYTGELFF. The CDR3 bases are TGCGCCAGCAGCTCACAGGGGAGCGGGGGTTACACCGGGGAGCTGTTTTTT.